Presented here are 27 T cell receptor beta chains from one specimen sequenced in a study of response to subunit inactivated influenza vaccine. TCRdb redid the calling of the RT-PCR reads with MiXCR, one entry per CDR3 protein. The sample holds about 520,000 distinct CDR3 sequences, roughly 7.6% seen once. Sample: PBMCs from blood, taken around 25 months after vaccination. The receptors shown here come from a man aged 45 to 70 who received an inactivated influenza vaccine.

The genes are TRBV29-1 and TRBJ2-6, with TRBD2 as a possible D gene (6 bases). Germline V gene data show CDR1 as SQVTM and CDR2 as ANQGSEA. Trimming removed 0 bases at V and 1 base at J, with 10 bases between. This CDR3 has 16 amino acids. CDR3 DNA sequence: TGCAGCGTTGAAGATCTTGGGGGGTCTGGGGCCAACGTCCTGACTTTC. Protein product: CSVEDLGGSGANVLTF.

CDR3 bases: TGTGCCTGGAGTACAGGTACCTACGAGCAGTACTTC. It is translated as CAWSTGTYEQYF. The rearrangement uses TRBV30 and TRBJ2-7; possible D gene TRBD1, 5 bases. Trimming stripped 2 bases from V and 2 bases from J, with 7 bases between. The CDR3 is 12 amino acids. From germline, CDR1 is GTSNPN and CDR2 SVGIG (reference sequence).

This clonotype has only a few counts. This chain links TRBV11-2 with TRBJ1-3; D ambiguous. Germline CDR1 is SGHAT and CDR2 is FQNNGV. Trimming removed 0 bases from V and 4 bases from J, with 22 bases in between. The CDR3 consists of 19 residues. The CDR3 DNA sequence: TGTGCCAGCAGCTTAGAAGGCGTCGGTGGCAGCCCTGCAGGAAACACCATATATTTT. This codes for CASSLEGVGGSPAGNTIYF.

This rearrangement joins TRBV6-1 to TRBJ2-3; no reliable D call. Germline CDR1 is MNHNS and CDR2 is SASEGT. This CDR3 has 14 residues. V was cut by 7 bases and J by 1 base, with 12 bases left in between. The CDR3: CASTRGRGTDTQYF. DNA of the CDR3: TGTGCCAGCACCCGCGGTAGGGGCACAGATACGCAGTATTTT.

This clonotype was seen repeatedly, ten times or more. The CDR3 DNA reads TGCGCCAGCAGGGGACAGCATTTCACCGGGGAGCTGTTTTTT. Its protein is CASRGQHFTGELFF. The chain joins TRBV4-3 to TRBJ2-2; 7 bases agree with TRBD1. Looked up from germline, CDR1 is LGHNA and CDR2 is YSLEER. The CDR3 totals 14 residues. With 6 bases clipped from V and 4 bases from J, the junction kept 5 bases outside the gene matches.

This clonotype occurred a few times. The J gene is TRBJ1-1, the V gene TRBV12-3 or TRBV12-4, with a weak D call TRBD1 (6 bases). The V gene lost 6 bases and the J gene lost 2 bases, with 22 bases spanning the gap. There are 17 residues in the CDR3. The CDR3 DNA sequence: TGTGCCAGCAGAGGAGGATTGGGGGCGGGTCAAAACACTGAAGCTTTCTTT. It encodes CASRGGLGAGQNTEAFF.

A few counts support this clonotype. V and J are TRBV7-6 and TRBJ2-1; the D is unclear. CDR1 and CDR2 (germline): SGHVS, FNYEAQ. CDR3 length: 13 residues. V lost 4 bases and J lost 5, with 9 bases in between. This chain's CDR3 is CASSSSLNNEQFF. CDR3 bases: TGTGCCAGCAGCTCCTCTTTGAACAATGAGCAGTTCTTC.

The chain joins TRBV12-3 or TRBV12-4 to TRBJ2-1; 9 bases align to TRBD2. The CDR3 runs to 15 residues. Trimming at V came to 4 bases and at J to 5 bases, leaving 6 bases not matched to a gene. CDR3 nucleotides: TGTGCCAGCAGTTCAGCGGGGGGCCCAAACAATGAGCAGTTCTTC. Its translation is CASSSAGGPNNEQFF.

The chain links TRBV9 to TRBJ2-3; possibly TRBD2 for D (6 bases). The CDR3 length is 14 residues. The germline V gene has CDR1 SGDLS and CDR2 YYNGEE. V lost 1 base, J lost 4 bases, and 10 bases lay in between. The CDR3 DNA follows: TGTGCCAGCAGCGTATTCGGGAGACCAGATACGCAGTATTTT. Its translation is CASSVFGRPDTQYF. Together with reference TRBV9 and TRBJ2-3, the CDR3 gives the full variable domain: DSGVTQTPKHLITATGQRVTLRCSPRSGDLSVYWYQQSLDQGLQFLIQYYNGEERAKGNILERFSAQQFPDLHSELNLSSLELGDSALYFCASSVFGRPDTQYFGPGTRLTVL.

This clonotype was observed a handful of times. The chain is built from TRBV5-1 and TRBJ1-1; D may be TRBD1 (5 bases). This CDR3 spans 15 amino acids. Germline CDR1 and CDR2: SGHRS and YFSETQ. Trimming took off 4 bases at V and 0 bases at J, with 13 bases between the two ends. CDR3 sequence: CASSPSGRLNTEAFF. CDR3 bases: TGCGCCAGCAGCCCGTCGGGACGGTTGAACACTGAAGCTTTCTTT.

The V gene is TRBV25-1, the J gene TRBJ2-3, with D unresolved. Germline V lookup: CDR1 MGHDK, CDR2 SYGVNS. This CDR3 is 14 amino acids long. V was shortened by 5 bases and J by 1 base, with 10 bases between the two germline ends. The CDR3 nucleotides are TGTGCCAGCAGTCTTGTAAGTGGCACAGATACGCAGTATTTT. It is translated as CASSLVSGTDTQYF.

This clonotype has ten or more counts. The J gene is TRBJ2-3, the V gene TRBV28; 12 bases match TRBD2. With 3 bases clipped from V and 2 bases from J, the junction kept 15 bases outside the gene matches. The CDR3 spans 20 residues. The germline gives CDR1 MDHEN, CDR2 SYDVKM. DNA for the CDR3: TGTGCCAGCAGTTTCCCGCCGGGTACTAGCGGGAGGCTCAACACAGATACGCAGTATTTT. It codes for CASSFPPGTSGRLNTDTQYF.

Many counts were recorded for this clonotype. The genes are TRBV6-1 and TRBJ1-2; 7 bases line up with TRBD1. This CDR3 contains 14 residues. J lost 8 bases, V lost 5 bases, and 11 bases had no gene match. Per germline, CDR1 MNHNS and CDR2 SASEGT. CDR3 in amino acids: CASSTGQVRGGYTF. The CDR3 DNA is TGTGCCAGCAGTACAGGACAGGTCCGGGGCGGCTACACCTTC.

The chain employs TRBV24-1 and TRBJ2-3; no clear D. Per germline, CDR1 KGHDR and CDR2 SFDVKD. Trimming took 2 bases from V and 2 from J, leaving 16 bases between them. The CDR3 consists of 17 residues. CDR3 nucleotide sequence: TGTGCCACCAGTGATTGGCCTACCGCTACACCCACAGATACGCAGTATTTT. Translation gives CATSDWPTATPTDTQYF.

CDR3 bases: TGTGCCAGCAGCGTAGTCTCAGGGGGCTCCTATGGCTACACCTTC. This encodes CASSVVSGGSYGYTF. J is TRBJ1-2 and V is TRBV9; 8 bases are a match to TRBD1. The CDR3 has 15 amino acids. Germline assignment: CDR1 SGDLS and CDR2 YYNGEE. The J segment lost 4 bases and the V segment lost 0 bases, leaving 5 bases of the junction unmatched.

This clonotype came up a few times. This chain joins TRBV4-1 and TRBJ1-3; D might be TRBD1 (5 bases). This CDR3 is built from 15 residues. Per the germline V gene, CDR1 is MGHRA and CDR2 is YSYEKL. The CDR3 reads CALRGVLNSVGTIYF. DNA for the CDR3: TGCGCACTGCGGGGGGTTTTGAACTCTGTTGGCACCATATATTTT.

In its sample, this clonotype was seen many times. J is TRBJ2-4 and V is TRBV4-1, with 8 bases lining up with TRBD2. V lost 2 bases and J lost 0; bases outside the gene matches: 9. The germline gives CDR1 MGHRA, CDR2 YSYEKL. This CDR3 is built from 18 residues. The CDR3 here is CASSQWIGGDLAKNIQYF. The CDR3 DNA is TGCGCCAGCAGCCAATGGATCGGGGGGGACCTAGCCAAAAACATTCAGTACTTC.

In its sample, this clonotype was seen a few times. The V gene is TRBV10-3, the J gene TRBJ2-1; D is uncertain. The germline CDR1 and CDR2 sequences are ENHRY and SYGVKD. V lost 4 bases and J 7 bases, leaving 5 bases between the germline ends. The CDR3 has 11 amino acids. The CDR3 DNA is TGTGCCATCAGTGTCGGGAATGAGCAGTTCTTC. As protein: CAISVGNEQFF.

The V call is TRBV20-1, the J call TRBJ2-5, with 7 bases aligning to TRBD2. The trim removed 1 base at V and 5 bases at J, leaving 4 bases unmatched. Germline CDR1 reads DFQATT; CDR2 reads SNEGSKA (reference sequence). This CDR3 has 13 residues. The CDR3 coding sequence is TGCAGTGCTAGAGGGGCGGGAGTGGAGACCCAGTACTTC. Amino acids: CSARGAGVETQYF.

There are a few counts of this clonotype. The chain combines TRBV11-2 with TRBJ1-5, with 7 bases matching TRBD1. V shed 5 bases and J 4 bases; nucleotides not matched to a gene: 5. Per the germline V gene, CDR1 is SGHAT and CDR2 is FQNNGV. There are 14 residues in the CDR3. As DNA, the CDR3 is TGTGCCAGCAGCACACAGGGGCAAAATCAGCCCCAGCATTTT. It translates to CASSTQGQNQPQHF.

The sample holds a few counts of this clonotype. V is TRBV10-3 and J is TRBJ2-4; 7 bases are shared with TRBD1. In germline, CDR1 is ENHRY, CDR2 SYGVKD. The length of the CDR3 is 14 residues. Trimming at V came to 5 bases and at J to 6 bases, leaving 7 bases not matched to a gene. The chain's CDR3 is CAISPTGPGNIQYF. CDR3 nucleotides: TGTGCCATCAGTCCGACAGGGCCCGGAAACATTCAGTACTTC.

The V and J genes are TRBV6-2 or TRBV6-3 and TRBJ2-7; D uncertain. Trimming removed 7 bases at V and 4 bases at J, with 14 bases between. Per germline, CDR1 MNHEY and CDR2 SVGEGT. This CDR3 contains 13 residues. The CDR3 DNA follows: TGTGCCAGCAAGCGAGCACAGACATACGAGCAGTACTTC. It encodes CASKRAQTYEQYF.

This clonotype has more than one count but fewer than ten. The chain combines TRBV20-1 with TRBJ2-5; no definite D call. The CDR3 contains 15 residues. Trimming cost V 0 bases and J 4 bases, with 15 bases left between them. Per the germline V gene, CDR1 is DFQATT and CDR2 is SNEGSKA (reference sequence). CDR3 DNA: TGCAGTGCTAGAGATTTCACTACCAACAGAGAGACCCAGTACTTC. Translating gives CSARDFTTNRETQYF.

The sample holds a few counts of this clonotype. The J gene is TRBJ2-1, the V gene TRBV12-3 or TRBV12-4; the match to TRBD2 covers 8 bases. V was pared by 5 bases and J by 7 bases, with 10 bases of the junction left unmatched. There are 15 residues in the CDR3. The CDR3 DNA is TGTGCCAGCAGTCCGGCCGGGGGGGCGGCGAATGAGCAGTTCTTC. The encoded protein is CASSPAGGAANEQFF.

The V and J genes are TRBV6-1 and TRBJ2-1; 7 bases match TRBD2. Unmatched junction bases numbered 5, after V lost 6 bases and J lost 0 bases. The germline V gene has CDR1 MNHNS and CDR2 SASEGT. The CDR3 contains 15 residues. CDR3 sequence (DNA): TGTGCCAGCAGGGGAGGGAGGAGCTCCTACAATGAGCAGTTCTTC. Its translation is CASRGGRSSYNEQFF.

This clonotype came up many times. CDR3: CSARDGLSWDEQFF. The DNA for the CDR3 is TGCAGTGCTAGAGATGGGCTCTCCTGGGATGAGCAGTTCTTC. The chain uses TRBV20-1 and TRBJ2-1; D unresolved. Trimming left V 0 bases short and J 8 bases short, with 14 bases between. There are 14 residues in the CDR3. The germline V gene has CDR1 DFQATT and CDR2 SNEGSKA (reference sequence).

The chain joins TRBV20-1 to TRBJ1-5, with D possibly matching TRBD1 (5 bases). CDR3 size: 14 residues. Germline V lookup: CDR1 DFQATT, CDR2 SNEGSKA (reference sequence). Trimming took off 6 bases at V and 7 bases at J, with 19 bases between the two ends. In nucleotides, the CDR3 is TGCAGTGCCGCAGACATGGGGCTTGAACAGCCCCAGCATTTT. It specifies CSAADMGLEQPQHF.